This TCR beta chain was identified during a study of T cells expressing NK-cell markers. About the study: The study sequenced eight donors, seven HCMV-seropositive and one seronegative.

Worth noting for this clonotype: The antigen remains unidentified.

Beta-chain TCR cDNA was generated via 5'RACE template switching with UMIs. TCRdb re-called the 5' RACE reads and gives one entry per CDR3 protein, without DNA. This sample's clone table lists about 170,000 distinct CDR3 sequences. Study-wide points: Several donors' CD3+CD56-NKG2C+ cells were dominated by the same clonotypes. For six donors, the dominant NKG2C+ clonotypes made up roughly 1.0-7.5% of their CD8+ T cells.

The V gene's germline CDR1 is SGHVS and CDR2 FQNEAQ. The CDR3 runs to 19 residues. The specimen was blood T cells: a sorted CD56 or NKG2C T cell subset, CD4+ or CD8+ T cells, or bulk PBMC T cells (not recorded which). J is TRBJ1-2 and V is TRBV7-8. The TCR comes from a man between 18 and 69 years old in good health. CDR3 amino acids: CASSLRETWGPTNNYGYTF.